This TCR beta chain stems from a study of shared clonotypes between healthy human individuals. Study overall: Per donor, three plates held CD4 naive cells, three held CD4 memory, two held CD8 naive and one held CD8 memory.

This CDR3 region has 15 residues. Germline V gene sequence: CDR1 SGHAT, CDR2 FQNNGV. The J segment lost 1 base and the V segment lost 5 bases, leaving 4 bases of the junction unmatched. Generated by immunoSEQ multiplex PCR, the TCRdb table keeps only in-frame clones and is missing some. The data contain 1,500,000 or so clones, less than 99% of them seen just once; the ten biggest clones take up roughly 0.35%. This clone was picked up one time. Source material: naive CD4+ T cells sorted from blood. Subset denoted: CD45RA+ positively selected. The chain has TRBV11-2 and TRBJ2-5; 10 bases are shared with TRBD2. The source of this sequence is a man under 40 in good health. The CDR3 nucleotides read TGTGCCAGCAGCATCAGGACTAGCGGCCAAGAGACCCAGTACTTC. As protein: CASSIRTSGQETQYF.